The present entry profiles one TCR beta chain with its context. TCRdb's table, derived via immunoSEQ multiplex PCR, lists solely in-frame clones and lacks some. This table has around 170,000 clones, around nine tenths appearing once. The data are from a study of blood T cell repertoires in COVID-19. The CDR3 runs 14 residues. Germline lookup yields CDR1 MNHEY and CDR2 SMNVEV (reference sequence). After removal of 6 bases from V and 6 bases from J, the junction contained 4 bases not matched to a gene. This receptor was obtained from a man aged 50-60 years with acute or convalescent COVID-19. This chain joins TRBV27 and TRBJ2-1, with 11 bases identical to TRBD2. Specimen: peripheral blood. The CDR3 region is CASRLAGASNEQFF. In nucleotides, the CDR3 is TGTGCCAGCAGACTAGCGGGAGCCAGCAATGAGCAGTTCTTC.